The T cell receptor (beta chain) under discussion was sequenced for a study of low-dose radiotherapy and immunotherapy resistance in tumors. For the study at large: Given every two weeks, intravenous cyclophosphamide 200 mg/m2 preceded radiation and immunotherapy by one day.

The CDR3 covers 14 residues. CDR1 is MNHEY, CDR2 SVGEGT, per germline. V dropped 7 bases and J dropped 5 bases, with 18 bases sitting between them. The time point here: after trial treatment. As to treatment: LDRT plus nivolumab, ipilimumab, low-dose cyclophosphamide and aspirin (RACIN trial). This clonotype was picked up many times. Gene-specific TRAV and TRBV primers were used for first-strand cDNA, covering alpha and beta chains. Over about 18 PCR cycles, TCRs were amplified from a constant-region primer and V-primer adapter. TCRdb used MiXCR to reprocess the reads, holding one entry per CDR3 protein. The sample has around 80,000 distinct CDR3 sequences; around a sixth are singletons.

The TCR sequence derives from a male donor with prostate cancer. This specimen consisted of PBMCs, obtained after low-dose radiotherapy plus immunotherapy. V is TRBV6-2 or TRBV6-3 and J is TRBJ2-7; weak D call: TRBD2 (6 bases). The CDR3 DNA reads as TGTGCCAGCACCGGGCGGGGTTCTCTGAACGAGCAGTACTTC. Protein: CASTGRGSLNEQYF.